The entry that follows covers one T cell receptor beta chain sequence. The length of the CDR3 is 17 residues. Germline CDR1 and CDR2: MDHEN and SYDVKM. V was pared by 1 base and J by 0 bases, with 5 bases of the junction left unmatched. These data originate in a study of blood T cell repertoires in COVID-19. Study as a whole: The United States, Italy and Spain were the sources of the acute and convalescent COVID-19 samples. From T cells, B-cell-depleted T cells, or PBMCs came the material, which was cDNA or gDNA.

Original methodology: The assay estimated nucleated cells by amplifying reference gene primers. TCRdb keeps only in-frame clones here, not all; method: immunoSEQ multiplex PCR. Clone size and V and J calls were adopted from that table, with D and trimming inferred from the DNA. Among around 20,000 clones, about 89% were seen once, and the ten largest hold approximately 24%. Sequencing used peripheral blood. This sequence was found in a human donor with active COVID-19. The donor label of this sample is uncertain. The rearrangement joins TRBV28 to TRBJ1-2; TRBD1 aligns across 10 bases. As DNA, the CDR3 is TGTGCCAGCAGTTTATTGACAGGGGGCGCTTCTAACTATGGCTACACCTTC. Amino acid sequence: CASSLLTGGASNYGYTF.